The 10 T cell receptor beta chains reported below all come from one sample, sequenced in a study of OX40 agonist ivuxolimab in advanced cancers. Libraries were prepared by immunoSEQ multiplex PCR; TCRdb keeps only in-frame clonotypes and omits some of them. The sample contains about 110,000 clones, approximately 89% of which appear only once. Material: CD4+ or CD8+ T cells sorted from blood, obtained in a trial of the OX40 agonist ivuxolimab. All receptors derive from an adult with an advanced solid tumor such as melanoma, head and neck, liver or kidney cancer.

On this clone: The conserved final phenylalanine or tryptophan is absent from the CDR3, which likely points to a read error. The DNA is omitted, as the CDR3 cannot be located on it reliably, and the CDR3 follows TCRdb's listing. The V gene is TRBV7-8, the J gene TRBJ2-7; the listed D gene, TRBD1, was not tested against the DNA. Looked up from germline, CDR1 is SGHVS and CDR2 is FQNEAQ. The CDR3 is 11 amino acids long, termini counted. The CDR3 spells CASSPGQGGLI.

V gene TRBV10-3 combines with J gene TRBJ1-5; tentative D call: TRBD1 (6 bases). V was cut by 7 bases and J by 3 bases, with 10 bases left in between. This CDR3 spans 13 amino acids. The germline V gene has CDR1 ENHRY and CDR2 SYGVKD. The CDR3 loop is CAIMDRPNQPQHF. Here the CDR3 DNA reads TGTGCCATCATGGACAGACCCAATCAGCCCCAGCATTTT.

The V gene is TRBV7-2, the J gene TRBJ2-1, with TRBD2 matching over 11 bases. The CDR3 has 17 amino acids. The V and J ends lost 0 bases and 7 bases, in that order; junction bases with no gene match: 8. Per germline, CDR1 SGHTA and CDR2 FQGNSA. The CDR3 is CASSLATSGAGGNEQFF. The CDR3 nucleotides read TGTGCCAGCAGCTTAGCGACTAGCGGGGCAGGGGGGAATGAGCAGTTCTTC. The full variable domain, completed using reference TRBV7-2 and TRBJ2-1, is GAGVSQSPSNKVTEKGKDVELRCDPISGHTALYWYRQSLGQGLEFLIYFQGNSAPDKSGLPSDRFSAERTGGSVSTLTIQRTQQEDSAVYLCASSLATSGAGGNEQFFGPGTRLTVL.

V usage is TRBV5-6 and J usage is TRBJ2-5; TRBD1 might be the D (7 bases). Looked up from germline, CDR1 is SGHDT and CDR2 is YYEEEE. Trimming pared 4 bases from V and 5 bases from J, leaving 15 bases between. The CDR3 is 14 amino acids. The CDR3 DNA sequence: TGTGCCAGCAGCCGGGGGACAGAATGGGAGACCCAGTACTTC. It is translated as CASSRGTEWETQYF.

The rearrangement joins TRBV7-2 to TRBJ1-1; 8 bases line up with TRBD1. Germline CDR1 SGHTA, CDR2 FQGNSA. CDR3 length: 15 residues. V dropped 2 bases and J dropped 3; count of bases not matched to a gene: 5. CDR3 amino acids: CASSLSGGWDTEAFF. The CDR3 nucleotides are TGTGCCAGCAGCTTATCAGGGGGCTGGGACACTGAAGCTTTCTTT.

The CDR3, as DNA: TGTGCCAGCACCCGAGGACTAGCGCCCTACAATGAGCAGTTCTTC. Protein: CASTRGLAPYNEQFF. The V gene is TRBV27, the J gene TRBJ2-1; 9 nucleotides align to TRBD2. The CDR3 is made up of 15 amino acids. Unmatched junction bases numbered 6, after V lost 7 bases and J lost 2 bases. Per the germline V gene, CDR1 is MNHEY and CDR2 is SMNVEV (reference sequence).

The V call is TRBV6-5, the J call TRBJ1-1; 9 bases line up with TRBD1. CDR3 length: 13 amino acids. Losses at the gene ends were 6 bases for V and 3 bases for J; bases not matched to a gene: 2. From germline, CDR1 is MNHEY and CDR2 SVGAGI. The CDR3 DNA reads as TGTGCCAGCAGCTGGACAGGGGACACTGAAGCTTTCTTT. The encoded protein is CASSWTGDTEAFF.

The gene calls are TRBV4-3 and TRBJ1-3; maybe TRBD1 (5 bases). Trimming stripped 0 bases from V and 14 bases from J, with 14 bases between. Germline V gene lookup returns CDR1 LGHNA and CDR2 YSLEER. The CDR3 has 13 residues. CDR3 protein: CASSQDLRGLLYF. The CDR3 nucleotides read TGCGCCAGCAGCCAAGATCTTCGGGGACTGTTATATTTT.

The CDR3 is CASSSIAGGKYEQYF. In DNA form, the CDR3 reads TGTGCCAGCAGTTCTATAGCGGGGGGAAAATACGAGCAGTACTTC. The chain employs TRBV28 and TRBJ2-7, with TRBD2 matching over 10 bases. Germline trimming cut 4 bases from V and 4 bases from J; bases unmatched to any gene: 7. The V gene's germline CDR1 is MDHEN and CDR2 SYDVKM. The CDR3 spans 15 residues.

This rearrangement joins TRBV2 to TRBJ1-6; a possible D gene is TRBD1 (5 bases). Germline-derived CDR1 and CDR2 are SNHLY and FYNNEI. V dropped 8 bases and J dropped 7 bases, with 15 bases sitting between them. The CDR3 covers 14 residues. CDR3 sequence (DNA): TGTGCCAGCCACAACCAGGGCCCAAATTCACCCCTCCACTTT. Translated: CASHNQGPNSPLHF.